This passage covers 16 T cell receptor beta chains from one sample sequenced in a study of control samples from healthy donors and cancer patients. The data were produced by immunoSEQ multiplex PCR, yet TCRdb's version contains in-frame clones alone and is incomplete. The sample includes over 85,000 clones, approximately 88% of them seen just once. Material: PBMCs. These receptors originate from a woman aged 45-60 years with colorectal cancer.

The chain couples TRBV30 to TRBJ2-3; TRBD1 matches 7 bases. V trimming: 3 bases; J trimming: 3 bases; junction bases outside the gene matches: 6. There are 14 residues in the CDR3. Germline assignment: CDR1 GTSNPN and CDR2 SVGIG (reference sequence). CDR3 sequence (DNA): TGTGCCTGGAGGAACAGGGGAGTGACAGATACGCAGTATTTT. This sequence encodes CAWRNRGVTDTQYF.

The chain employs TRBV2 and TRBJ1-1; D not resolved. The ends were cut back, 7 bases at V and 7 bases at J, with 13 bases in the middle. Germline assignment: CDR1 SNHLY and CDR2 FYNNEI. The CDR3 length is 12 residues. The CDR3 DNA sequence: TGTGCCAGCAAGGCCGACGGCGGTGAAGCTTTCTTT. Translation gives CASKADGGEAFF. The full variable domain, in which reference TRBV2 and TRBJ1-1 provide the parts outside the CDR3, is EPEVTQTPSHQVTQMGQEVILRCVPISNHLYFYWYRQILGQKVEFLVSFYNNEISEKSEIFDDQFSVERPDGSNFTLKIRSTKLEDSAMYFCASKADGGEAFFGQGTRLTVV.

The chain uses TRBV19 and TRBJ2-2; 8 bases match TRBD1. After removal of 11 bases from V and 4 bases from J, the junction contained 6 bases not matched to a gene. CDR1 and CDR2 (germline): LNHDA, SQIVND (reference sequence). The CDR3 length is 13 residues. The CDR3 is CAGRTGITGELFF. CDR3 nucleotides: TGTGCCGGCCGGACAGGGATCACCGGGGAGCTGTTTTTT.

The V gene is TRBV5-1, the J gene TRBJ1-3, with TRBD1 matching 7 bases. The CDR3 has 16 amino acids. V gave up 0 bases and J gave up 2 bases; unmatched junction bases: 5. Per the germline V gene, CDR1 is SGHRS and CDR2 is YFSETQ. The CDR3 DNA is TGCGCCAGCAGCTTGGGACAGGGCGGAACTGGAAACACCATATATTTT. Protein: CASSLGQGGTGNTIYF.

The chain links TRBV7-2 to TRBJ2-2, with 8 bases matching TRBD1. Germline assignment: CDR1 SGHTA and CDR2 FQGNSA. CDR3 length: 14 residues. The junction had 4 bases not matched to a gene; V was cut back by 5 bases and J by 5 bases. Here the CDR3 reads CASSQDRATGELFF. In DNA form, the CDR3 reads TGTGCCAGCAGCCAGGACAGGGCTACCGGGGAGCTGTTTTTT.

This clone was observed once. The chain uses TRBV4-1 and TRBJ2-1; D is perhaps TRBD1 (6 bases). Germline-derived CDR1 and CDR2 are MGHRA and YSYEKL. This CDR3 has 17 amino acids. The V end lost 2 bases, the J end lost 5 bases, and 19 bases lay between the germline ends. The CDR3 is CASSQPGQKGLDNEQFF. The CDR3, as DNA: TGCGCCAGCAGCCAACCCGGACAGAAAGGATTAGACAATGAGCAGTTCTTC.

The gene calls are TRBV6-5 and TRBJ2-5; TRBD1 matches 7 bases. J lost 6 bases, V lost 6 bases, and 10 bases had no gene match. CDR1 MNHEY and CDR2 SVGAGI come from the germline V gene. This CDR3 spans 14 amino acids. The CDR3: CASRTSDRVKTQYF. The CDR3 region has the DNA TGTGCCAGCAGGACCTCAGACAGGGTCAAGACCCAGTACTTC.

The chain has TRBV18 and TRBJ2-3; D remains ambiguous. The germline V gene has CDR1 KGHSH and CDR2 LQKENI. This CDR3 region has 15 residues. V lost 2 bases, J lost 1 base, and 10 bases lay in between. CDR3 sequence reads: CASSPSIGGTDTQYF. The CDR3 DNA reads TGTGCCAGCTCACCATCAATTGGGGGCACAGATACGCAGTATTTT. Variable domain in full (rest from reference TRBV18 and TRBJ2-3): NAGVMQNPRHLVRRRGQEARLRCSPMKGHSHVYWYRQLPEEGLKFMVYLQKENIIDESGMPKERFSAEFPKEGPSILRIQQVVRGDSAAYFCASSPSIGGTDTQYFGPGTRLTVL.

This rearrangement joins TRBV6-6 to TRBJ1-6, with 7 bases lining up with TRBD1. The CDR3 has 15 amino acids. Per germline, CDR1 MNHNY and CDR2 SVGAGI (reference sequence). V was pared by 5 bases and J by 5 bases, with 6 bases of the junction left unmatched. CDR3 nucleotides: TGTGCCAGCAGTACACCAACAGGGGATAATTCACCCCTCCACTTT. Residues: CASSTPTGDNSPLHF.

The chain has TRBV7-3 and TRBJ1-1, with D unclear. Germline V gene sequence: CDR1 SGHTA, CDR2 FQGTGA. Trimming pared 5 bases from V and 1 base from J, leaving 8 bases between. The CDR3 totals 13 residues. The CDR3 is CASSLGRNTEAFF. The CDR3, as DNA: TGTGCCAGCAGCCTTGGGAGGAACACTGAAGCTTTCTTT.

J is TRBJ2-2 and V is TRBV3-1 (or the pseudogene TRBV3-2); no definite D call. From germline, CDR1 is LGHDT and CDR2 YNNKEL (reference sequence). Trimming removed 1 base from V and 0 bases from J, with 12 bases in between. CDR3 length: 17 amino acids. Here the CDR3 reads CASSQGVGLANTGELFF. The DNA of the CDR3 is TGTGCCAGCAGCCAAGGGGTGGGCCTCGCGAACACCGGGGAGCTGTTTTTT.

The chain joins TRBV28 to TRBJ2-1; 8 bases align to TRBD1. The CDR3 length is 15 residues. The germline gives CDR1 MDHEN, CDR2 SYDVKM. V lost 6 bases to trimming and J lost 5 bases; unmatched junction nucleotides: 9. The CDR3 protein is CASSLGGQGDNEQFF. CDR3 DNA: TGTGCCAGCAGCCTGGGTGGACAGGGAGACAATGAGCAGTTCTTC. Full variable domain (missing parts from reference TRBV28 and TRBJ2-1): DVKVTQSSRYLVKRTGEKVFLECVQDMDHENMFWYRQDPGLGLRLIYFSYDVKMKEKGDIPEGYSVSREKKERFSLILESASTNQTSMYLCASSLGGQGDNEQFFGPGTRLTVL.

The chain joins TRBV9 to TRBJ2-3, with no clear D. V was clipped by 2 bases and J by 5 bases, with 9 bases between them. In germline, CDR1 is SGDLS, CDR2 YYNGEE. This CDR3 comprises 13 residues. For the CDR3, the DNA is TGTGCCAGCAGCGTCCCGGGTGGAGATACGCAGTATTTT. Protein sequence: CASSVPGGDTQYF.

Points on this clone: Other DNA sequences of this sample code for an identical CDR3. The chain has TRBV9 and TRBJ2-5; D unresolved. Per the germline V gene, CDR1 is SGDLS and CDR2 is YYNGEE. The CDR3 has 15 amino acids. Trimming shortened V by 0 bases and J by 2 bases, and 11 bases separated the two germline ends. The CDR3 sequence: CASSVAGGPQETQYF. CDR3 coding DNA: TGTGCCAGCAGCGTAGCGGGCGGCCCTCAAGAGACCCAGTACTTC.

The CDR3 loop reads CASSLEGYNSPLHF. As DNA, the CDR3 is TGTGCCAGCAGCTTAGAAGGCTATAATTCACCCCTCCACTTT. The V gene is TRBV7-2, the J gene TRBJ1-6; D uncertain. Germline CDR1 and CDR2: SGHTA and FQGNSA. V lost 1 base to trimming and J lost 3 bases, with 4 bases between them. CDR3 length: 14 residues.

The chain has TRBV19 and TRBJ1-2; a weak D match, TRBD1 (5 bases). Trimming removed 1 base at V and 7 bases at J, with 16 bases between. This CDR3 is 15 amino acids long. In germline, CDR1 is LNHDA, CDR2 SQIVND (reference sequence). The CDR3 sequence: CASSIVGRDRPGYTF. CDR3 sequence (DNA): TGTGCCAGTAGTATAGTGGGACGGGACCGTCCTGGCTACACCTTC.